In its sample, the clone carrying this T cell receptor beta chain was seen a few times. Its matching antigen is unknown. The sample comes from a study of early T cells in non-severe SARS-CoV-2 infection. Study as a whole: Sequenced bulk RNA came from whole blood that was unsorted, and chains were unpaired. Study-wide results and limits: Comparison of clonotypes with VDJdb favored anti-spike CD8 responses while missing private and CD4 specificities.

Researchers attached unique molecular identifiers to individual cDNA molecules. MiXCR, run by TCRdb on the 5' RACE reads, gives a single entry per CDR3 protein. The table records some 82,000 distinct CDR3 sequences, around 10% of them present only once. CDR1 is SGHVS and CDR2 is FQNEAQ in the germline V gene. The CDR3 totals 13 residues. Trimming pared 1 base from V and 7 bases from J, leaving 5 bases between. The chain links TRBV7-8 to TRBJ1-6; no definite D call. The TCR comes from an adult who was a healthcare worker with PCR-confirmed SARS-CoV-2 infection or an uninfected control (not recorded which). Sequenced material: whole blood. CDR3 amino acids: CASSLERNSPLHF. The CDR3, as DNA: TGTGCCAGCAGCTTAGAGAGGAATTCACCCCTCCACTTT.